A selection of T cell receptor beta chains follows, all from one sample in a study of blood T cell repertoires in COVID-19. Using immunoSEQ multiplex PCR, the repertoire was profiled, and TCRdb retains in-frame clones only, with some absent. Of about 240,000 clones in the sample, about nine tenths are singletons; the top ten hold under 6.5%. The material sequenced was peripheral blood. Receptors originate from a man in his sixties with acute or convalescent COVID-19. Each CDR3 is given with its conserved first and last residue. A D gene is named only where the DNA matches it firmly. Size tells how often a clone was seen (once, few, many) or the class of an expanded clone, and some rows leave it out.

j_gene | abundance | v_gene | d_gene | CDR3nt | CDR3aa
TRBJ2-1 | - | TRBV27 | TRBD1 | TGTGCCAGCAGTGCAACAACAGGGGATCGGAAGTTCTTC | CASSATTGDRKFF
TRBJ1-2 | - | TRBV7-3 | TRBD1 | TGTGCCAGCAGCTTAACTGGGACAGGAGCCGTTTATGGCTACACCTTC | CASSLTGTGAVYGYTF
TRBJ1-6 | - | TRBV10-3 | TRBD1 | TGTGCCAGTAGGGACAGGGTGGACTCACCCCTCCACTTT | CASRDRVDSPLHF
TRBJ1-1 | - | TRBV6-5 | - | TGTGCCAGCAGTTACTCACGGCAGGAGAACACTGAAGCTTTCTTT | CASSYSRQENTEAFF
TRBJ1-4 | few | TRBV11-2 | TRBD1 | TGTGCCAGCAGCTTCAACAGGGGGCGCGGTGAAAAACTGTTTTTT | CASSFNRGRGEKLFF
TRBJ2-5 | - | TRBV10-3 | - | TGTGCCATCAATGACGACTCGAGGGAGACCCAGTACTTC | CAINDDSRETQYF
TRBJ2-1 | - | TRBV4-3 | - | TGCGCCAGCAGCCAAGGTGCGGGGTCCAACAATGAGCAGTTCTTC | CASSQGAGSNNEQFF
TRBJ2-3 | once | TRBV24-1 | - | TGTGCCACCAGTGATTTATCCGGAGATACGCAGTATTTT | CATSDLSGDTQYF
TRBJ1-4 | - | TRBV19 | - | TGTGCCAGTAAGGAGTTGTTGGGGCCTAATGAAAAACTGTTTTTT | CASKELLGPNEKLFF
TRBJ2-1 | - | TRBV7-3 | - | TGTGCCAGCAGCTCAGGACTGTACGATGAGCAGTTCTTC | CASSSGLYDEQFF
TRBJ2-7 | - | TRBV28 | - | TGTGCCTCCGGTAATAACGAGCAGTACTTC | CASGNNEQYF
TRBJ2-2 | - | TRBV18 | - | TGTGCCAGCTCCCTGGATAGCGGATCGAACACCGGGGAGCTGTTTTTT | CASSLDSGSNTGELFF
TRBJ2-5 | once | TRBV7-9 | TRBD1 | TGTGCCAGCAGGGTCTCCGGGACAGGGGGCACAGAGACCCAGTACTTC | CASRVSGTGGTETQYF
TRBJ2-1 | - | TRBV6-5 | TRBD2 | TGTGCCAGCAGTTACGGGACTAGCTTCGATGAGCAGTTCTTC | CASSYGTSFDEQFF
TRBJ2-6 | once | TRBV7-3 | TRBD1 | TGTGCCAGTACCCATTCCGGGACAGGGGGCTCTGGGGCCAACGTCCTGACTTTC | CASTHSGTGGSGANVLTF
TRBJ2-4 | - | TRBV27 | TRBD1 | TGTGCCAGCAGTTTCGGACAGGGGTCAAACATTCAGTACTTC | CASSFGQGSNIQYF
TRBJ2-7 | - | TRBV5-1 | TRBD2 | TGCGCCAGCAGCCTGGGACTAGCGGGAGGAGGCGAGCAGTACTTC | CASSLGLAGGGEQYF
TRBJ2-1 | once | TRBV25-1 | TRBD1 | TGTGCCAGCAGTTGGGACAGTGATGATGAGCAGTTCTTC | CASSWDSDDEQFF
TRBJ1-3 | - | TRBV29-1 | - | TGCAGCGTTAGGTGGGGCGGGAGGAACACCATATATTTT | CSVRWGGRNTIYF
TRBJ1-5 | - | TRBV9 | - | TGTGCCAGCAGCCTGCGGGGGGGCAGGGAGCCCCAGCATTTT | CASSLRGGREPQHF
TRBJ1-1 | once | TRBV19 | TRBD1 | TGTGCCAGTAGTTGGGACAGGGAAAGGACTGAAGCTTTCTTT | CASSWDRERTEAFF
TRBJ2-7 | - | TRBV7-2 | - | TGTGCCAGCAGCTTGGGCGGGAACCACTACGAGCAGTACTTC | CASSLGGNHYEQYF
TRBJ1-4 | - | TRBV5-6 | TRBD1 | TGTGCCAGCAGCACCGGACAGGGCCCAGGTGAAAAACTGTTTTTT | CASSTGQGPGEKLFF
TRBJ1-1 | - | TRBV28 | TRBD1 | TGTGCCAGCAGAAGGACAGGGGGCATGAACACTGAAGCTTTCTTT | CASRRTGGMNTEAFF
TRBJ1-4 | - | TRBV28 | - | TGTGCCAGCAGCTCAGGGGCCCTCGGGTGGACTAATGAAAAACTGTTTTTT | CASSSGALGWTNEKLFF
TRBJ2-3 | - | TRBV6-2/TRBV6-3 | - | TGTGCCAGCAGTTACGTCGGCGGTTCCACAGATACGCAGTATTTT | CASSYVGGSTDTQYF
TRBJ1-1 | - | TRBV4-3 | TRBD1 | TGCGCCAGCAGCCCCAGGACAGGGCCAGTGGAAAACACTGAAGCTTTCTTT | CASSPRTGPVENTEAFF
TRBJ2-3 | - | TRBV4-1 | - | TGCGCCAGCAGCAGTCAGGGGACAGATACGCAGTATTTT | CASSSQGTDTQYF
TRBJ1-2 | - | TRBV25-1 | - | TGTGCCAGCAGTGAATATTGGCAGAGCGGCTATGGCTACACCTTC | CASSEYWQSGYGYTF
TRBJ1-5 | - | TRBV7-8 | TRBD1 | TGTGCCAGCAGCCCGACCCCCGGACAGGGTTGGCAGCCCCAGCATTTT | CASSPTPGQGWQPQHF
TRBJ2-2 | - | TRBV27 | - | TGTGCCAGCAGTTTATTTCCAGGGAGGTACGGGGAGCTGTTTTTT | CASSLFPGRYGELFF
TRBJ2-7 | - | TRBV7-8 | - | TGTGCCAGCAGCTTAGCGAGGCAGGGTGGCGAGCAGTACTTC | CASSLARQGGEQYF
TRBJ2-7 | - | TRBV18 | - | TGTGCCAGCTCATCGGGGGTAGGCTACGAGCAGTACTTC | CASSSGVGYEQYF
TRBJ1-3 | - | TRBV2 | - | TGTGCCAGCCTACTCCGAGTTGGAAACACCATATATTTT | CASLLRVGNTIYF
TRBJ2-1 | - | TRBV10-2 | TRBD1 | TGCGCCAGCAGTGAGCGGGACAGGAGATACAATGAGCAGTTCTTC | CASSERDRRYNEQFF
TRBJ2-7 | - | TRBV14 | TRBD2 | TGTGCCAGCAGCCAAGGATGGGGACTAGCGGCAAGCTCCTACGAGCAGTACTTC | CASSQGWGLAASSYEQYF
TRBJ1-6 | - | TRBV5-6 | - | TGTGCCAGCAGCTTGGGGACAGAGTTTAATTCACCCCTCCACTTT | CASSLGTEFNSPLHF
TRBJ2-5 | - | TRBV20-1 | - | TGCAGTGCTAGCCAGGCGGAGACCCAGTACTTC | CSASQAETQYF
TRBJ2-1 | - | TRBV6-2/TRBV6-3 | TRBD2 | TGTGCCAGCAGTCCCCGGGACTATTCCTACAATGAGCAGTTCTTC | CASSPRDYSYNEQFF
TRBJ2-5 | - | TRBV6-6 | TRBD2 | TGTGCCAGCAGTTACTTTCGCGGGAGGGCGGAGGAGACCCAGTACTTC | CASSYFRGRAEETQYF
TRBJ2-3 | few | TRBV6-1 | TRBD1 | TGTGCCAGCAGTGAAGCGACAGGGGTTGGTACGCAGTATTTT | CASSEATGVGTQYF
TRBJ1-1 | - | TRBV5-6 | - | TGTGCCAGCAGCTTGATCAGGGAGGGGAACACTGAAGCTTTCTTT | CASSLIREGNTEAFF
TRBJ2-5 | - | TRBV5-4 | TRBD1 | TGTGCCAGCAGCCCTAGGACAGGGGAAGAGACCCAGTACTTC | CASSPRTGEETQYF
TRBJ2-1 | - | TRBV9 | TRBD2 | TGTGCCAGCAGCGTAGAGGGACTACCCCTCAATGAGCAGTTCTTC | CASSVEGLPLNEQFF
TRBJ2-3 | - | TRBV28 | - | TGTGCCAGCAGTTTGGAGTTAGGACAGCATGTAGATACGCAGTATTTT | CASSLELGQHVDTQYF
TRBJ1-1 | - | TRBV12-5 | - | TGTGCTGGGGGGGACATGAACACTGAAGCTTTCTTT | CAGGDMNTEAFF
TRBJ1-2 | - | TRBV30 | - | TGTGCCTGGAGTGTATTTGGGGCTGGTAACTATGGCTACACCTTC | CAWSVFGAGNYGYTF
TRBJ2-3 | once | TRBV7-2 | - | TGTGCCAGCAGCCCCGGACTAAGCACAGATACGCAGTATTTT | CASSPGLSTDTQYF
TRBJ2-1 | few | TRBV10-3 | - | TGTGCCATCGCGGGAAGCGACAATGAGCAGTTCTTC | CAIAGSDNEQFF
TRBJ2-4 | few | TRBV10-3 | - | TGTGCCATCAGTGACAGGTCAGACGCCAAAAACATTCAGTACTTC | CAISDRSDAKNIQYF
TRBJ1-3 | - | TRBV10-3 | - | TGTGCCATCAGTGAGTCTATGGGGCGCTTTGGAAACACCATATATTTT | CAISESMGRFGNTIYF
TRBJ2-5 | - | TRBV30 | - | TGTGCCTGGAATGTCGGGGGAGAGACCCAGTACTTC | CAWNVGGETQYF
TRBJ1-3 | - | TRBV5-6 | - | TGTGCCAGCAGCTCGAAGAGCTCTGGAAACACCATATATTTT | CASSSKSSGNTIYF
TRBJ2-7 | - | TRBV18 | TRBD1 | TGTGCCAGCTCCCCGTTCGACAGGGCAAGCGACGAGCAGTACTTC | CASSPFDRASDEQYF
TRBJ2-7 | - | TRBV5-4 | TRBD1 | TGTGCCAGCAGCTCGGGACAGGGATTCTACGAGCAGTACTTC | CASSSGQGFYEQYF